The subject of this entry is one TCR beta chain. Its antigen is not known. TCRdb keeps only in-frame clones here, not all; method: immunoSEQ multiplex PCR. The sample has 950,000 to 1,200,000 clones; roughly 77% are singletons. It was into CD45RA+ naive and CD45RA-negative memory subsets that the CD4+ cells were split. The record originates from a study of shared clonotypes between healthy human individuals. For the study at large: CD4 naive and memory got three plates each, CD8 naive two, CD8 memory one.

General observations from the study: Memory subsets generally showed smaller estimated richness than naive subsets did.

Trimming left V 0 bases short and J 1 base short, with 9 bases between. The length of the CDR3 is 15 residues. Germline V CDR1 and CDR2: MNHEY, SVGAGI. Sequencing was carried out using memory CD4+ T cells from PBMCs. Subset noted: CD45RA-negative fraction. The J gene is TRBJ1-1, the V gene TRBV6-5, with D hard to call. The TCR comes from a man younger than 35 in good health. Some clones in this sample may be carry-over from other donors' samples. CDR3 DNA sequence: TGTGCCAGCAGTTACTCGGGTCAGCCGAACACTGAAGCTTTCTTT. Encoded protein: CASSYSGQPNTEAFF.